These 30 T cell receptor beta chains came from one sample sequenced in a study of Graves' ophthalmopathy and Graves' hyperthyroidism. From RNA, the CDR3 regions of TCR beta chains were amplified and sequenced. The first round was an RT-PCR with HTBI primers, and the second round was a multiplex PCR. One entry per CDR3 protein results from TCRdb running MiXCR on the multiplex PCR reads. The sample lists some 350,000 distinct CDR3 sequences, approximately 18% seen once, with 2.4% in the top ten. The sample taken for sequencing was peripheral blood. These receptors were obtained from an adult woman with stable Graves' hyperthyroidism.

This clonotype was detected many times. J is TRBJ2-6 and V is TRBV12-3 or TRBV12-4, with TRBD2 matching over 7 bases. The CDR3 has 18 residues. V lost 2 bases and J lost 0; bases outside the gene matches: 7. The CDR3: CASSLKRDYPSGANVLTF. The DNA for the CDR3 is TGTGCCAGCAGTTTAAAGAGGGACTACCCCTCTGGGGCCAACGTCCTGACTTTC.

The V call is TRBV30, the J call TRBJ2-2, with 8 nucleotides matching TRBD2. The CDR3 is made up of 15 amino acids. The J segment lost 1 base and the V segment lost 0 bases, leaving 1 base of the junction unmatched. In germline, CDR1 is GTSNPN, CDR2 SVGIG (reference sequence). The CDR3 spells CAWSVLAENTGELFF. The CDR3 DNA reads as TGTGCCTGGAGTGTACTAGCGGAGAACACCGGGGAGCTGTTTTTT.

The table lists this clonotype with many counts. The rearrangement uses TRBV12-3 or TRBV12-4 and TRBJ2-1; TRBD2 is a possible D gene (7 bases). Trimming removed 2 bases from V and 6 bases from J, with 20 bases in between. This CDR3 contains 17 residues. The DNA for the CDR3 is TGTGCCAGCAGTTTAAGGGGGGGAGGGCCCTCTGGCAATGAGCAGTTCTTC. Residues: CASSLRGGGPSGNEQFF.

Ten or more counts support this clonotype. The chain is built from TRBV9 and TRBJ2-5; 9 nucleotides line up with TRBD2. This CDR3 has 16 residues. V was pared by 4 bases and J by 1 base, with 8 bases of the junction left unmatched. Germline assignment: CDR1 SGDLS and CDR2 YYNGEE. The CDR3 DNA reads TGTGCCAGCAGCAGGGGGCTAGCGGGGATCCAAGAGACCCAGTACTTC. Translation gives CASSRGLAGIQETQYF.

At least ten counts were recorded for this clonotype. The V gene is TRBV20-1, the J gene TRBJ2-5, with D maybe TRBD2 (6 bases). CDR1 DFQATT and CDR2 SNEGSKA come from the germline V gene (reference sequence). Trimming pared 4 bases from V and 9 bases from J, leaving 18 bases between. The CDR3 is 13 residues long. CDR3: CSATSHPRGAQYF. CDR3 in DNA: TGCAGTGCTACTTCTCACCCGCGGGGAGCCCAGTACTTC.

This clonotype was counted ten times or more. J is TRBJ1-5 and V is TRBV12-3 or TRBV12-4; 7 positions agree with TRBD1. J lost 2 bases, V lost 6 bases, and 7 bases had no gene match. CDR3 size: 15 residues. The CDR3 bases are TGTGCCAGCAGCGACAGGGAAGATGGCAATCAGCCCCAGCATTTT. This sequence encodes CASSDREDGNQPQHF.

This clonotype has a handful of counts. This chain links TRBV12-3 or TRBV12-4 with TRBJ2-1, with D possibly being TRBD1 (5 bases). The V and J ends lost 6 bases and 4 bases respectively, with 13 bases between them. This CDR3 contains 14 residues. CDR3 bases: TGTGCCAGCAGCTGGGGCAACAGATACAATGAGCAGTTCTTC. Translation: CASSWGNRYNEQFF.

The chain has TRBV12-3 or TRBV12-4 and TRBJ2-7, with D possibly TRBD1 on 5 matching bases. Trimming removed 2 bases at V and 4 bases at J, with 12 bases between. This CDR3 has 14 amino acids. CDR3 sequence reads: CASSLRQSPYEQYF. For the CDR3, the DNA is TGTGCCAGCAGTTTAAGACAGTCTCCGTACGAGCAGTACTTC.

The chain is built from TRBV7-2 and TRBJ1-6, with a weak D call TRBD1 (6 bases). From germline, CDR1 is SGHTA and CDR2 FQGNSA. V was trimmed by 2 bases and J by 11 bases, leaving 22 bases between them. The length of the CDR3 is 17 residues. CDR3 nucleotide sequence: TGTGCCAGCAGCTTACCTGCCGGTTGGCAGGGGACTCCACCCCTCCACTTT. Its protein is CASSLPAGWQGTPPLHF.

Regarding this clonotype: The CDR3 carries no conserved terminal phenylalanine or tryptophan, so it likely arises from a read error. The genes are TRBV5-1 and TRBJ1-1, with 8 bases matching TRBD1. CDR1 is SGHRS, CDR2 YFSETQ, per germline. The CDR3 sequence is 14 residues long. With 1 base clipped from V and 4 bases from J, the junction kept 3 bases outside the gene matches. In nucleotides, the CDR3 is TGCGCCAGCAGCTTGAGCCAGGGGGCCACTGAAGCTTTCCTT. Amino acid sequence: CASSLSQGATEAFL.

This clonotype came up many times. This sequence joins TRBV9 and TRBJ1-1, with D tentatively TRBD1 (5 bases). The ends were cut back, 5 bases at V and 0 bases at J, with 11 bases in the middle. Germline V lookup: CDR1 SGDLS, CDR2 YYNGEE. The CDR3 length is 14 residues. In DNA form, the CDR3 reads TGTGCCAGCAGTCGGGGGTACCTGAACACTGAAGCTTTCTTT. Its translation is CASSRGYLNTEAFF.

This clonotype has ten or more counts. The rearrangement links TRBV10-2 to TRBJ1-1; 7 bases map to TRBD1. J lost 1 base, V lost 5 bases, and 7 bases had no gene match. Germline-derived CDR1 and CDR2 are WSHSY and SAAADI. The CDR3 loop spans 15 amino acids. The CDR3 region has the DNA TGCGCCAGCAGTAGTGAAGGGGGCAGGAACACTGAAGCTTTCTTT. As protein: CASSSEGGRNTEAFF.

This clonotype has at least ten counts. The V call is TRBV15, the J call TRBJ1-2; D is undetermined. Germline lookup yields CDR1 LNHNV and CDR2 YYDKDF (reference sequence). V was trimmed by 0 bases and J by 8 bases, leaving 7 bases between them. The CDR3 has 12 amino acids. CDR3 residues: CATSRDRVGYTF. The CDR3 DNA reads TGTGCCACCAGCAGAGATCGAGTGGGCTACACCTTC.

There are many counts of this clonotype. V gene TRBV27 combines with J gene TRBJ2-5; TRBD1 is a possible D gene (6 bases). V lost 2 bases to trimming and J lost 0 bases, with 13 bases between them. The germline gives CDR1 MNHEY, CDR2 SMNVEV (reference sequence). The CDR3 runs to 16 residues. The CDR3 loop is CASSLGPRGDQETQYF. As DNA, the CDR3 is TGTGCCAGCAGTTTAGGTCCCAGGGGAGACCAAGAGACCCAGTACTTC.

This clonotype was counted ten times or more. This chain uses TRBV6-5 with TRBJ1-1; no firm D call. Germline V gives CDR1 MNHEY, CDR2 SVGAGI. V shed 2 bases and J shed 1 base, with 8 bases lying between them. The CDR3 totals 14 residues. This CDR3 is CASSYNHRNTEAFF. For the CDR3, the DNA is TGTGCCAGCAGTTACAATCACAGGAACACTGAAGCTTTCTTT.

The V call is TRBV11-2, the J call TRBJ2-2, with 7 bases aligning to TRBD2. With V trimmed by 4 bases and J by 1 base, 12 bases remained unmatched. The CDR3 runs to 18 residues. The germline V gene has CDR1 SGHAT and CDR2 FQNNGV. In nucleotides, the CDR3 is TGTGCCAGCAGCTACTCGCCGTGGGGGGGAAAGAACACCGGGGAGCTGTTTTTT. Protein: CASSYSPWGGKNTGELFF.

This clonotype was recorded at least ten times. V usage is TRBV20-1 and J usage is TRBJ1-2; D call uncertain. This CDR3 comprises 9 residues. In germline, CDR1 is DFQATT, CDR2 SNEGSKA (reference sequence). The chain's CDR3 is CTSTGGYTF. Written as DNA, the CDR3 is TGCACATCGACGGGTGGCTACACCTTC.

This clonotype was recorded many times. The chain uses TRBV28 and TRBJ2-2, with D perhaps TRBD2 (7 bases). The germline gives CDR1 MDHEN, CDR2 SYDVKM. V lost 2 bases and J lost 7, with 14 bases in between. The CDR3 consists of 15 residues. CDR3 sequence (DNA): TGTGCCAGCAGTTTAGGGGGGGCGGAAAGCGGGGAGCTGTTTTTT. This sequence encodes CASSLGGAESGELFF.

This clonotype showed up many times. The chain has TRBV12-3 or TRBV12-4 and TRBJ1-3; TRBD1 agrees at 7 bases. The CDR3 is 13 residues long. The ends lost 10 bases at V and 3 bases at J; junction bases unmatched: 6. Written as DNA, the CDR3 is TGTGCCACCGCCACAGGGGTTGGAAACACCATATATTTT. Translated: CATATGVGNTIYF.

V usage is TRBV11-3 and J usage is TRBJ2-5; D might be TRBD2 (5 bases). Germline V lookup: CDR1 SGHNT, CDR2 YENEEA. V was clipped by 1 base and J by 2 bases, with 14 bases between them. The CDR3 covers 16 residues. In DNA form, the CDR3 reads TGTGCCAGCAGCTTAGTCAGCGGACGCGAACAAGAGACCCAGTACTTC. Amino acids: CASSLVSGREQETQYF.

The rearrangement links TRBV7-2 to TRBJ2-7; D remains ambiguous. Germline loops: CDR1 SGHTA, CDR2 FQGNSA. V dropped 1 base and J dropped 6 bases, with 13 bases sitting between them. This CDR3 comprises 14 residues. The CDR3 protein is CASSLDRLLREQYF. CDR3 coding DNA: TGTGCCAGCAGCTTAGATCGTCTGCTCCGCGAGCAGTACTTC.

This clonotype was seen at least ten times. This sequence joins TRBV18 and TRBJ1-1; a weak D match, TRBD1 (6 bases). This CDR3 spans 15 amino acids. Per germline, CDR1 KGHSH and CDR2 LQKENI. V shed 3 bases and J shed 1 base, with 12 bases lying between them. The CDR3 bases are TGTGCCAGCTCACCCCTACAGGGTGCGAACACTGAAGCTTTCTTT. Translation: CASSPLQGANTEAFF. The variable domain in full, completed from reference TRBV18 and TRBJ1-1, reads NAGVMQNPRHLVRRRGQEARLRCSPMKGHSHVYWYRQLPEEGLKFMVYLQKENIIDESGMPKERFSAEFPKEGPSILRIQQVVRGDSAAYFCASSPLQGANTEAFFGQGTRLTVV.

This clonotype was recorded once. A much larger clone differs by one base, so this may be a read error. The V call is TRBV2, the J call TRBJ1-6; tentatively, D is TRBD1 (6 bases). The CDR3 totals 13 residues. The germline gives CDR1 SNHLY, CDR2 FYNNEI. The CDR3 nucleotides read TGTGCCAGCCGGAGGAGGGGGGATTCACACCTCCACTTT. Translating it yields CASRRRGDSHLHF.

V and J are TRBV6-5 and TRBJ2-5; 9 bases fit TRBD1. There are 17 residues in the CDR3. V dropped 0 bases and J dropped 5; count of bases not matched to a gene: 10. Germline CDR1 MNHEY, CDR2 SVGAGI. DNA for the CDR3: TGTGCCAGCAGTTACTCGGGGTTGGGACAGGGTGTCGAGACCCAGTACTTC. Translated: CASSYSGLGQGVETQYF.

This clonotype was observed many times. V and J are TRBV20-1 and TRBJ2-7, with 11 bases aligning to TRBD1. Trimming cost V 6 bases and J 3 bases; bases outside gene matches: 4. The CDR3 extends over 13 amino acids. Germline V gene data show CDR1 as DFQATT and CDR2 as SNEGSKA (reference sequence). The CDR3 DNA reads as TGCAGTGCCGGACAGGGGGCAATCTACGAGCAGTACTTC. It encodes CSAGQGAIYEQYF.

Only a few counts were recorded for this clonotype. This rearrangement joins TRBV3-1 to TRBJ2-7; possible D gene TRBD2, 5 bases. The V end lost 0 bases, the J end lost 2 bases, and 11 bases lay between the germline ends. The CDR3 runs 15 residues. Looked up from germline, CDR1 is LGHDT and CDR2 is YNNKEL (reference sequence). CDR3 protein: CASSQEAGYTYEQYF. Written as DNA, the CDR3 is TGTGCCAGCAGCCAAGAGGCGGGTTACACCTACGAGCAGTACTTC.

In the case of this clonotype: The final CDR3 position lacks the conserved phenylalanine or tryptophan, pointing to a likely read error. This CDR3 reads CSAGEGAYNSPLHI. The CDR3, as DNA: TGCAGTGCTGGAGAGGGAGCTTATAATTCACCCCTCCACATT. The V and J genes are TRBV20-1 and TRBJ1-6; D is unclear. Germline CDR1 is DFQATT and CDR2 is SNEGSKA (reference sequence). The CDR3 spans 14 residues.

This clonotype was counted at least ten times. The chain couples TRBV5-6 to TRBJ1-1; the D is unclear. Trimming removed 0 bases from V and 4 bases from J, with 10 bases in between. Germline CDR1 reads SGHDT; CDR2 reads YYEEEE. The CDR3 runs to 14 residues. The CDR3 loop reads CASSLVGGGTEAFF. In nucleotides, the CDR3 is TGTGCCAGCAGCTTGGTCGGAGGTGGCACTGAAGCTTTCTTT.

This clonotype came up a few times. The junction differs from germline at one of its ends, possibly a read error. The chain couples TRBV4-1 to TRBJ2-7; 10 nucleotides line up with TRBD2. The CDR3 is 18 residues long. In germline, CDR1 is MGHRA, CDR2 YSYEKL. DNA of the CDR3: TGCGCCAGCAGCCAGATGCCTAGCGGGAGATGGTACTCCTGCGAGCAGTACTTC. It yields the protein CASSQMPSGRWYSCEQYF.

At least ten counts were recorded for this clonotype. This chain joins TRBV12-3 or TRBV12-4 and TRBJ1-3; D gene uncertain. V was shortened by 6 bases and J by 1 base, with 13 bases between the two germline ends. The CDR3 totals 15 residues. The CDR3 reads CASSTRWRSGNTIYF. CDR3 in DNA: TGTGCCAGCAGCACCCGTTGGAGGTCTGGAAACACCATATATTTT.